This record concerns one T cell receptor beta chain sequence. Antigen specificity is unknown. Genomic DNA per cell subset filled all wells of several immunoSEQ plates. Sequencing was performed with immunoSEQ multiplex PCR; in TCRdb, only in-frame clones are kept and a portion is missing. The sample yields around 600,000 clones, around 97% seen once. This sample stems from a study of shared clonotypes between healthy human individuals. The CDR3 covers 12 residues. The ends were cut back, 3 bases at V and 7 bases at J, with 7 bases in the middle. CDR1 and CDR2 (germline): MDHEN, SYDVKM. Points from the study as a whole: For naive CD4 cells, around 5% of clonotypes were shared across a few donors. Specimens sampled were limited to blood, with tissue repertoires likely differing.

The chain has TRBV28 and TRBJ2-1; D not certain. Sequenced input: naive CD4+ T cells sorted from blood. Subset given: CD45RA+ positively selected. The TCR sequence derives from a woman between 25 and 40 years old in good health. The CDR3 region is CASSFGLNEQFF. The CDR3 DNA is TGTGCCAGCAGTTTCGGCCTGAATGAGCAGTTCTTC.